The sequence of this T cell receptor (beta chain) was determined in a study of cytomegalovirus exposure and HLA in healthy donors. Trimming took 9 bases from V and 4 from J; bases not matched to a gene: 7. Germline loops: CDR1 KGHSH, CDR2 LQKENI. The length of the CDR3 is 13 residues. Researchers ran the PCR with 60 Vbeta and 13 Jbeta primers. Sequenced by immunoSEQ multiplex PCR; TCRdb stores in-frame clones only, minus some. Among 120,000 to 150,000 clones listed, roughly 64% were seen once. This chain links TRBV18 with TRBJ2-5; TRBD2 matches 8 bases. The sample was PBMCs. This receptor was identified in a woman aged 25 to 39 in good health and CMV-seropositive. The CDR3 DNA follows: TGTGCCAGTGGGGGACTAGATGGAGAGACCCAGTACTTC. It specifies CASGGLDGETQYF.